Described below is a single TCR beta chain sequence and its context. CDR1 SGHTA and CDR2 FQGTGA come from the germline V gene. The CDR3 contains 14 residues. Trimming removed 0 bases from V and 7 bases from J, with 10 bases in between. The data were produced by immunoSEQ multiplex PCR, yet TCRdb's version contains in-frame clones alone and is incomplete. The sample carries a few hundred thousand clones, approximately 85% recorded once. The source of the sample is a study of blood T cell repertoires in COVID-19. Study-level background: Samples of COVID-19 (acute and convalescent) were obtained from the United States, Italy and Spain.

This receptor was obtained from a woman aged 80 or older with COVID-19, enrolled during active disease. What was sequenced was peripheral blood. The rearrangement joins TRBV7-3 to TRBJ1-5; TRBD1 might be the D (5 bases). CDR3 in amino acids: CASSLTGGAQPQHF. CDR3 DNA: TGTGCCAGCAGCTTAACCGGGGGAGCCCAGCCCCAGCATTTT.